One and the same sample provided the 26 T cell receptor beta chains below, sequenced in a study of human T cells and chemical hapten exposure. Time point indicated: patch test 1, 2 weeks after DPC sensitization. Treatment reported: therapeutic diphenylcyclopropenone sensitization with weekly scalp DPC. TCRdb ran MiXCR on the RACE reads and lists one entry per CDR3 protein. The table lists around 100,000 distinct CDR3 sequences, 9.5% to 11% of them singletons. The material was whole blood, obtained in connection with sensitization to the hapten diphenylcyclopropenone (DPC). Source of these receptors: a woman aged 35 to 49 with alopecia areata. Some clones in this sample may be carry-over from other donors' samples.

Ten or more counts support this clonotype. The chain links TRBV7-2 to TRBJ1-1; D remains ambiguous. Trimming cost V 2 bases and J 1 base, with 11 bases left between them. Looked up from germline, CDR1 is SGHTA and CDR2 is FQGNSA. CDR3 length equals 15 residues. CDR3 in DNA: TGTGCCAGCAGCTTAAGTAGCACACCGAACACTGAAGCTTTCTTT. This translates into CASSLSSTPNTEAFF. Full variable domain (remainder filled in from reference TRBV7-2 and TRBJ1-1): GAGVSQSPSNKVTEKGKDVELRCDPISGHTALYWYRQSLGQGLEFLIYFQGNSAPDKSGLPSDRFSAERTGGSVSTLTIQRTQQEDSAVYLCASSLSSTPNTEAFFGQGTRLTVV.

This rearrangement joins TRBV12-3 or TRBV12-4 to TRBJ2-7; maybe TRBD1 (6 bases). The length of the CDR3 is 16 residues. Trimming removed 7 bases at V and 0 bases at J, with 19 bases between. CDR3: CASTDRLGGRSYEQYF. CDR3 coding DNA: TGTGCCAGCACCGACCGCTTAGGGGGTCGCTCCTACGAGCAGTACTTC.

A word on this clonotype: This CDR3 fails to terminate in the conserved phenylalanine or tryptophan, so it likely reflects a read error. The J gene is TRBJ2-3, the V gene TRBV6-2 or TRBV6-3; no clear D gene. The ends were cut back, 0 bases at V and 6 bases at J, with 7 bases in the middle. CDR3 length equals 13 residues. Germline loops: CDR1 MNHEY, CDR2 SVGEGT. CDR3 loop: CASSYSSPDTQYS. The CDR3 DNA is TGTGCCAGCAGTTACTCTAGCCCGGATACGCAGTATTCT.

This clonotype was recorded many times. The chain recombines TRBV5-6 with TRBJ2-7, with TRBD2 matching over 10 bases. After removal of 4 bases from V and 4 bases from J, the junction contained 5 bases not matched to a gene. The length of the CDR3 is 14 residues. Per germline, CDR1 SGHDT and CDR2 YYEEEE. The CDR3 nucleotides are TGTGCCAGCAGCGTCGGACTAGCGGATTACGAGCAGTACTTC. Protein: CASSVGLADYEQYF.

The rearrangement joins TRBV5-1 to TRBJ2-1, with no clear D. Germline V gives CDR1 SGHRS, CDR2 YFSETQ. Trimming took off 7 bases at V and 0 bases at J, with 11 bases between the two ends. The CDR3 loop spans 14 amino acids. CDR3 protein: CASWEPSSYNEQFF. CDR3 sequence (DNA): TGCGCCAGCTGGGAACCGAGCTCCTACAATGAGCAGTTCTTC.

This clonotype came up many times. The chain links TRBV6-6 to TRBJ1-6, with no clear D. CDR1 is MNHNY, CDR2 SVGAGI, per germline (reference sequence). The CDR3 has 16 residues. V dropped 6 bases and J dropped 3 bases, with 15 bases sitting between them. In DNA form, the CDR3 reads TGTGCCAGCAGCTGGGGAGGGAAGCGCTATAATTCACCCCTCCACTTT. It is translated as CASSWGGKRYNSPLHF.

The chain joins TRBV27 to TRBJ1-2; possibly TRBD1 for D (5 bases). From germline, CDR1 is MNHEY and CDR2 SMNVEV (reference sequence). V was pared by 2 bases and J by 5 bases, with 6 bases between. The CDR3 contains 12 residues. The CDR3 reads CASSLKGYGYTF. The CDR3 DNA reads TGTGCCAGCAGTTTAAAGGGGTATGGCTACACCTTC.

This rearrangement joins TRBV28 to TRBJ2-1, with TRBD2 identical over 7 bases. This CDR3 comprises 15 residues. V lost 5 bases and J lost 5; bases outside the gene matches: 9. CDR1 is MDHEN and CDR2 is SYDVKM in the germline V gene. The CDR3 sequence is CASSPAGGSNNEQFF. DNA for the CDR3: TGTGCCAGCAGTCCAGCGGGCGGGAGTAACAATGAGCAGTTCTTC.

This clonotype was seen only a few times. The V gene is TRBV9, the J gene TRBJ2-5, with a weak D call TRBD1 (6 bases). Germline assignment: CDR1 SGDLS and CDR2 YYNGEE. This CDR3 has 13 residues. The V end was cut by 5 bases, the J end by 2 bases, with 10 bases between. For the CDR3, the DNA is TGTGCCAGCAGTAGGACAGCGCAAGAGACCCAGTACTTC. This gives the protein CASSRTAQETQYF.

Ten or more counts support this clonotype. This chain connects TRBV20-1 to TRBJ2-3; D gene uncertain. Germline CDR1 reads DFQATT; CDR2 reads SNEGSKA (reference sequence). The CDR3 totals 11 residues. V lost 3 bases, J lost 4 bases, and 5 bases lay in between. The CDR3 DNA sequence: TGCAGTGCTAGGGGCCCAGATACGCAGTATTTT. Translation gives CSARGPDTQYF.

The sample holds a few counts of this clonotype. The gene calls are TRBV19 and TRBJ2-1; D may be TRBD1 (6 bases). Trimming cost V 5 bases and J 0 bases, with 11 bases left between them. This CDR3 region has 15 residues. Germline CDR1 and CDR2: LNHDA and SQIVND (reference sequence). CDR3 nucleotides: TGTGCCAGTAGTCTCGACAGGTTCTCCTACAATGAGCAGTTCTTC. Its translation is CASSLDRFSYNEQFF.

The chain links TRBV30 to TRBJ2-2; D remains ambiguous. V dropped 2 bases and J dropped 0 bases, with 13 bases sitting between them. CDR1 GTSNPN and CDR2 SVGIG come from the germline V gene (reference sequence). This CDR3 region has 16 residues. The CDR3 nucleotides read TGTGCCTGGAGTCCCTCTCGACGGGCGAACACCGGGGAGCTGTTTTTT. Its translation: CAWSPSRRANTGELFF. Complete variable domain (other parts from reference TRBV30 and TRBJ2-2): SQTIHQWPATLVQPVGSPLSLECTVEGTSNPNLYWYRQAAGRGLQLLFYSVGIGQISSEVPQNLSASRPQDRQFILSSKKLLLSDSGFYLCAWSPSRRANTGELFFGEGSRLTVL.

CDR3 protein: CASSVEPLGNIQYF. Written as DNA, the CDR3 is TGTGCCAGCAGCGTAGAACCCCTGGGGAACATTCAGTACTTC. The V gene is TRBV9, the J gene TRBJ2-4, with D hard to call. Deletions cut 0 bases from V and 7 bases from J, with 11 bases between. CDR1 and CDR2 from the germline V gene are SGDLS and YYNGEE. CDR3 length: 14 residues.

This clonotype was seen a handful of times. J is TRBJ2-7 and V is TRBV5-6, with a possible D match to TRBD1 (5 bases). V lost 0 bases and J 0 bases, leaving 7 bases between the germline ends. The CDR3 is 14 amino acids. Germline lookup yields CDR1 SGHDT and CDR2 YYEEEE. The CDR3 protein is CASSLGQSSYEQYF. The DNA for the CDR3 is TGTGCCAGCAGCTTGGGACAGAGCTCCTACGAGCAGTACTTC.

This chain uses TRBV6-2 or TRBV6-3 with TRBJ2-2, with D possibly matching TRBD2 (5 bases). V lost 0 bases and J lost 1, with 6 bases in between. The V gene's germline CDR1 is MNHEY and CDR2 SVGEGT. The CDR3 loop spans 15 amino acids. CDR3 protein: CASSYSSGNTGELFF. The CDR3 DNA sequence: TGTGCCAGCAGTTACTCGAGCGGGAACACCGGGGAGCTGTTTTTT.

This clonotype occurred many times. The CDR3 reads CASSLDPFGQGRRGYTF. The CDR3 nucleotides read TGTGCCAGCAGTTTGGACCCGTTTGGGCAGGGGCGGCGTGGCTACACCTTC. The V gene is TRBV6-5, the J gene TRBJ1-2, with a weak D call TRBD1 (6 bases). V was trimmed by 4 bases and J by 7 bases, leaving 25 bases between them. The germline gives CDR1 MNHEY, CDR2 SVGAGI. The CDR3 is made up of 17 amino acids.

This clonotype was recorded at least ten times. CDR3 in DNA: TGTGCCAGCAGTCGTGGACAGGGGGGGTACAATGAGCAGTTCTTC. Translated: CASSRGQGGYNEQFF. The chain carries TRBV27 and TRBJ2-1, with 10 bases fitting TRBD1. The CDR3 is 15 residues long. J lost 4 bases, V lost 5 bases, and 5 bases had no gene match. CDR1 and CDR2 from the germline V gene are MNHEY and SMNVEV (reference sequence).

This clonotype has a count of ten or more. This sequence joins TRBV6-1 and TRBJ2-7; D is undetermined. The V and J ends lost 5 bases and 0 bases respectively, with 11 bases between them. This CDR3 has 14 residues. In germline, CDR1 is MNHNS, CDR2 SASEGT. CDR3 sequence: CASSRRTVSYEQYF. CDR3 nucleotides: TGTGCCAGCAGTAGACGGACGGTCTCCTACGAGCAGTACTTC.

CDR3 DNA: TGTGCCAGCAGTTATCCCACTAGCGGGAGAGGCGAGACCCAGTACTTC. Translation gives CASSYPTSGRGETQYF. This sequence joins TRBV6-6 and TRBJ2-5; 11 bases fit TRBD2. The CDR3 sequence is 16 residues long. Germline lookup yields CDR1 MNHNY and CDR2 SVGAGI (reference sequence). With V trimmed by 3 bases and J by 5 bases, 8 bases remained unmatched.

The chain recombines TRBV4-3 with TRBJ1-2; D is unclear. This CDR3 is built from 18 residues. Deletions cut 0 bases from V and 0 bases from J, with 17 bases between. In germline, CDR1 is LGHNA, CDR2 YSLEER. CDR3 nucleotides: TGCGCCAGCAGCCAAGAACGAGGCAGCCGGAGCGCTAACTATGGCTACACCTTC. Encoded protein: CASSQERGSRSANYGYTF.

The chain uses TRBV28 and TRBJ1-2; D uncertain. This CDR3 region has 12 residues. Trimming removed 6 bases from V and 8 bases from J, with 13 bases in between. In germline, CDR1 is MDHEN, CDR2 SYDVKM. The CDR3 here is CASRSTAGGYTF. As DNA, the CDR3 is TGTGCCAGCAGATCTACCGCGGGAGGCTACACCTTC.

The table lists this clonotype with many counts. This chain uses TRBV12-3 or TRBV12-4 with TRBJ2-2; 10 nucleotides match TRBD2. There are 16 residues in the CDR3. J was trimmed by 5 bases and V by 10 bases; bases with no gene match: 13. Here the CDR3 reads CAIQQREGLGTGELFF. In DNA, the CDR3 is TGTGCCATCCAACAGCGGGAGGGCCTGGGTACCGGGGAGCTGTTTTTT.

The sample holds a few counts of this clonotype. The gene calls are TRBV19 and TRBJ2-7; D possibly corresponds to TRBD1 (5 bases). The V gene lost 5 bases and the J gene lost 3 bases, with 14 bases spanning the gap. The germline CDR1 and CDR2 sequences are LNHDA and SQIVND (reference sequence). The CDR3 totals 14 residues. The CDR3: CASSSRATFYEQYF. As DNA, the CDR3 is TGTGCCAGTAGTTCCAGGGCCACTTTCTACGAGCAGTACTTC.

The CDR3: CAIREGGSNQPQHF. The DNA of the CDR3 is TGTGCCATCAGGGAGGGGGGTAGCAATCAGCCCCAGCATTTT. The V and J genes are TRBV10-3 and TRBJ1-5, with D possibly being TRBD1 (6 bases). Per the germline V gene, CDR1 is ENHRY and CDR2 is SYGVKD. The CDR3 covers 14 residues. V was trimmed by 6 bases and J by 0 bases, leaving 9 bases between them.

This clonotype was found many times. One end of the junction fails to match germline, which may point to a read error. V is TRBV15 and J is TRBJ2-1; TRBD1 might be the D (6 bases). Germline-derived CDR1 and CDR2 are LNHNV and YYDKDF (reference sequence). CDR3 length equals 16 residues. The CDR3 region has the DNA TGTGCCACCAGCAAAGTACAAAGCAGGGGTCCCAATAAGCAGTTCTTC. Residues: CATSKVQSRGPNKQFF.

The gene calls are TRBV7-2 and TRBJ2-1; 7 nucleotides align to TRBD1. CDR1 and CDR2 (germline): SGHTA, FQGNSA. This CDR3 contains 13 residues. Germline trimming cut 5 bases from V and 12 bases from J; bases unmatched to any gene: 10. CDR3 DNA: TGTGCCAGCAGCATCCCAACAGGGGCCGCGCAGTTCTTC. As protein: CASSIPTGAAQFF.